The 31 T cell receptor beta chains reported below all come from one sample, sequenced in a study of human T cells and chemical hapten exposure. TCRdb used MiXCR to reprocess the RACE reads, holding one entry per CDR3 protein. Among about 89,000 distinct CDR3 sequences, approximately 9.9% were seen once, and the ten largest hold under 2.5%. Time point described: patch test 2, 6 weeks after DPC sensitization. The treatment here: therapeutic diphenylcyclopropenone sensitization with weekly scalp DPC. Sequenced material: whole blood, taken in connection with sensitization to the hapten diphenylcyclopropenone (DPC). The receptors originated from a man in his forties with alopecia areata. Some clones in this sample may be carry-over from other donors' samples.

This clonotype was counted only a few times. V and J are TRBV7-9 and TRBJ2-1, with D unresolved. V was shortened by 3 bases and J by 1 base, with 7 bases between the two germline ends. CDR3 size: 14 residues. Germline CDR1 and CDR2: SEHNR and FQNEAQ (reference sequence). CDR3 amino acids: CASSFDGSYNEQFF. Written as DNA, the CDR3 is TGTGCCAGCAGCTTTGACGGTTCCTACAATGAGCAGTTCTTC. The full variable domain, rest sourced from reference TRBV7-9 and TRBJ2-1, is DTGVSQNPRHKITKRGQNVTFRCDPISEHNRLYWYRQTLGQGPEFLTYFQNEAQLEKSRLLSDRFSAERPKGSFSTLEIQRTEQGDSAMYLCASSFDGSYNEQFFGPGTRLTVL.

This clonotype came up a few times. The rearrangement joins TRBV12-3 or TRBV12-4 to TRBJ1-6; D unclear. CDR3 length: 13 residues. V lost 5 bases to trimming and J lost 5 bases, with 7 bases between them. Here the CDR3 DNA reads TGTGCCAGCAGTGAGCGGAATAATTCACCCCTCCACTTT. Encoded protein: CASSERNNSPLHF.

This chain links TRBV29-1 with TRBJ2-1; a weak D match, TRBD1 (5 bases). The ends were cut back, 6 bases at V and 4 bases at J, with 10 bases in the middle. The germline V gene encodes CDR1 SQVTM and CDR2 ANQGSEA. The CDR3 extends over 12 amino acids. This CDR3 reads CSVATGYNEQFF. CDR3 nucleotides: TGCAGCGTGGCAACAGGTTACAATGAGCAGTTCTTC.

This clonotype came up a few times. The rearrangement links TRBV20-1 to TRBJ1-2; D is ambiguous. The germline V gene has CDR1 DFQATT and CDR2 SNEGSKA (reference sequence). Trimming cost V 0 bases and J 1 base, with 12 bases left between them. CDR3 length: 15 residues. The CDR3 DNA follows: TGCAGTGCTAGAGATCCCTGGGGAAATAACTATGGCTACACCTTC. Translating gives CSARDPWGNNYGYTF.

The sample holds a few counts of this clonotype. The genes are TRBV12-3 or TRBV12-4 and TRBJ2-6; D is unresolved. Trimming took 6 bases from V and 0 from J, leaving 6 bases between them. CDR3 size: 14 residues. CDR3 DNA sequence: TGTGCCAGCAGACGAATCTCTGGGGCCAACGTCCTGACTTTC. As protein: CASRRISGANVLTF.

This clonotype was detected only a few times. V is TRBV21-1 and J is TRBJ2-7; the tabulated D call, TRBD1, remains unverified against the DNA. TRBV21-1 corresponds to a pseudogene. This CDR3 region has 18 residues. CDR3 sequence (DNA): TGTGCCAGCAGCAAAGAACCCCCGACAGGGGGCGAAAACTACGAGCAGTACTTC. It specifies CASSKEPPTGGENYEQYF.

This clonotype was counted between two and nine times. The rearrangement joins TRBV9 to TRBJ2-3; no clear D gene. V dropped 3 bases and J dropped 1 base, with 3 bases sitting between them. The CDR3 loop spans 12 amino acids. Per the germline V gene, CDR1 is SGDLS and CDR2 is YYNGEE. This CDR3 is CASSAGTDTQYF. The DNA of the CDR3 is TGTGCCAGCAGCGCCGGCACAGATACGCAGTATTTT.

The chain links TRBV29-1 to TRBJ1-3, with D maybe TRBD1 (6 bases). This CDR3 region has 13 residues. V was cut by 6 bases and J by 0 bases, with 9 bases left in between. The germline V gene has CDR1 SQVTM and CDR2 ANQGSEA. CDR3 DNA sequence: TGCAGCGTCTCGGACAGCTCTGGAAACACCATATATTTT. Amino acids: CSVSDSSGNTIYF. Complete variable domain (other parts from reference TRBV29-1 and TRBJ1-3): SAVISQKPSRDICQRGTSLTIQCQVDSQVTMMFWYRQQPGQSLTLIATANQGSEATYESGFVIDKFPISRPNLTFSTLTVSNMSPEDSSIYLCSVSDSSGNTIYFGEGSWLTVV.

This clonotype came up a few times. The chain is built from TRBV20-1 and TRBJ1-2, with D possibly matching TRBD1 (5 bases). Germline values: CDR1 DFQATT, CDR2 SNEGSKA (reference sequence). This CDR3 has 16 amino acids. Trimming took off 6 bases at V and 4 bases at J, with 24 bases between the two ends. The CDR3, as DNA: TGCAGTGCCAAGGGATCTCAGGGCCCCTGGGGCTATGGCTACACCTTC. Translating gives CSAKGSQGPWGYGYTF.

This clonotype was found a few times. V is TRBV7-9 and J is TRBJ1-4, with D unclear. The V gene lost 5 bases and the J gene lost 0 bases, with 19 bases spanning the gap. Germline CDR1 SEHNR, CDR2 FQNEAQ (reference sequence). This CDR3 region has 18 residues. For the CDR3, the DNA is TGTGCCAGCAGCGGTAGTTGGCAGCCGGATGCAACTAATGAAAAACTGTTTTTT. Its translation is CASSGSWQPDATNEKLFF.

This clonotype showed up just a few times. This sequence joins TRBV6-1 and TRBJ2-6, with a possible D match to TRBD2 (5 bases). The CDR3 runs to 16 residues. The V end lost 3 bases, the J end lost 4 bases, and 13 bases lay between the germline ends. Germline CDR1 is MNHNS and CDR2 is SASEGT. CDR3 protein: CASSDPPGSGANVLTF. The CDR3 DNA reads as TGTGCCAGCAGTGATCCCCCGGGGTCGGGGGCCAACGTCCTGACTTTC.

A few counts support this clonotype. The rearrangement joins TRBV6-1 to TRBJ2-1; TRBD1 might be the D (5 bases). Germline V lookup: CDR1 MNHNS, CDR2 SASEGT. The ends were cut back, 2 bases at V and 8 bases at J, with 13 bases in the middle. This CDR3 is built from 14 residues. The CDR3 sequence: CASSEWVQVDEQFF. DNA of the CDR3: TGTGCCAGCAGTGAATGGGTACAGGTTGATGAGCAGTTCTTC.

This clonotype was observed many times. J is TRBJ2-7 and V is TRBV12-3 or TRBV12-4; TRBD1 or TRBD2 may be the D gene (5 bases each). Trimming pared 6 bases from V and 0 bases from J, leaving 15 bases between. This CDR3 is 15 amino acids long. The CDR3 loop reads CASSEPGRSSYEQYV. The CDR3 DNA reads TGTGCCAGCAGCGAACCGGGACGGAGCTCCTACGAGCAGTACGTC.

This clonotype came up many times. The chain recombines TRBV4-2 with TRBJ2-7; 7 bases match TRBD1. CDR3 size: 13 residues. In germline, CDR1 is LGHNA, CDR2 YNFKEQ. The CDR3 here is CATRGQGEYEQYV. The CDR3 nucleotides are TGTGCTACCCGAGGCCAGGGGGAATACGAGCAGTACGTC.

This clonotype has a handful of counts. This rearrangement joins TRBV21-1 to TRBJ2-4. TRBV21-1 is classified as a pseudogene. CDR3 length: 16 residues. The CDR3 protein is CASSKVWCVAKNIQYF. CDR3 DNA sequence: TGTGCCAGCAGCAAAGTTTGGTGTGTAGCCAAAAACATTCAGTACTTC.

The chain carries TRBV5-1 and TRBJ1-2; 9 bases match TRBD1. The CDR3 has 14 residues. With V trimmed by 4 bases and J by 6 bases, 7 bases remained unmatched. The germline gives CDR1 SGHRS, CDR2 YFSETQ. CDR3 in amino acids: CASSVGQGNDGYTF. Here the CDR3 DNA reads TGCGCCAGCAGCGTCGGACAGGGGAACGATGGCTACACCTTC.

V gene TRBV10-3 combines with J gene TRBJ2-7; 7 bases are a match to TRBD1. V shed 3 bases, J shed 2 bases, and the junction held 13 bases outside the gene matches. This CDR3 has 17 residues. The germline CDR1 and CDR2 sequences are ENHRY and SYGVKD. CDR3 sequence: CAISDFPAGGIPYEQYV. CDR3 in DNA: TGTGCCATCAGTGATTTCCCGGCAGGGGGAATTCCCTACGAGCAGTACGTC.

This clonotype was recorded a few times. The genes are TRBV28 and TRBJ2-3; 9 nucleotides line up with TRBD2. V dropped 6 bases and J dropped 11; count of bases not matched to a gene: 6. CDR1 is MDHEN, CDR2 SYDVKM, per germline. The CDR3 is 12 amino acids. DNA of the CDR3: TGTGCCAGCAGCAGACTAGCGGACAAGCAGTATTTT. This encodes CASSRLADKQYF.

J is TRBJ2-1 and V is TRBV24-1; 10 nucleotides agree with TRBD2. Unmatched junction bases numbered 7, after V lost 1 base and J lost 2 bases. The CDR3 consists of 18 residues. Germline V gene data show CDR1 as KGHDR and CDR2 as SFDVKD. The CDR3 DNA is TGTGCCACCAGTGATTTAATGGTGCTAGCGGGAGCCTACAATGAGCAGTTCTTC. Amino acids: CATSDLMVLAGAYNEQFF.

This clonotype has only a few counts. The rearrangement joins TRBV2 to TRBJ1-1; D unresolved. The CDR3 covers 11 residues. The V end was cut by 6 bases, the J end by 7 bases, with 9 bases between. CDR1 and CDR2 (germline): SNHLY, FYNNEI. Here the CDR3 reads CASRVKVEAFF. Here the CDR3 DNA reads TGTGCCAGCAGAGTAAAAGTTGAAGCTTTCTTT.

This clonotype was counted many times. This chain uses TRBV30 with TRBJ2-3; 10 positions match TRBD2. With V trimmed by 6 bases and J by 3 bases, 3 bases remained unmatched. CDR1 GTSNPN and CDR2 SVGIG come from the germline V gene (reference sequence). The CDR3 extends over 13 amino acids. The CDR3 loop reads CACPSGSTDTQYF. CDR3 DNA sequence: TGTGCCTGTCCTAGCGGGAGTACAGATACGCAGTATTTT.

The chain uses TRBV12-3 or TRBV12-4 and TRBJ2-7, with 7 bases identical to TRBD2. V shed 2 bases, J shed 12 bases, and the junction held 4 bases outside the gene matches. The CDR3 runs 11 residues. CDR3 DNA sequence: TGTGCCAGCAGTTTATTCGGGAGGCTGTACTTC. It yields the protein CASSLFGRLYF.

In this sample, this clonotype turned up once. This chain uses TRBV3-1 with TRBJ1-4; D call uncertain. With 1 base removed from V and 6 bases from J, the gap between germline ends came to 18 bases. CDR1 and CDR2 (germline): LGHDT, YNNKEL (reference sequence). The CDR3 covers 17 residues. CDR3 in DNA: TGTGCCAGCAGCCAAGTATTGGTCAGGCAACCTGATGAAAAACTGTTTTTT. Encoded protein: CASSQVLVRQPDEKLFF.

The genes are TRBV7-8 and TRBJ1-5, with D possibly TRBD1 on 6 matching bases. Per the germline V gene, CDR1 is SGHVS and CDR2 is FQNEAQ. V was clipped by 5 bases and J by 9 bases, with 17 bases between them. The CDR3 is made up of 14 amino acids. This chain's CDR3 is CASSPAAGAGPQHF. In DNA, the CDR3 is TGTGCCAGCAGCCCAGCGGCGGGGGCCGGGCCCCAGCATTTT.

A few counts support this clonotype. This chain uses TRBV12-3 or TRBV12-4 with TRBJ1-4; 8 positions agree with TRBD1. The J segment lost 7 bases and the V segment lost 7 bases, leaving 11 bases of the junction unmatched. The length of the CDR3 is 15 residues. Here the CDR3 DNA reads TGTGCCAGCACCTTAAGGACAGGGTTGATTGAAAAACTGTTTTTT. It specifies CASTLRTGLIEKLFF.

This clonotype has just a few counts. This chain connects TRBV5-1 to TRBJ2-3; 8 positions match TRBD1. Looked up from germline, CDR1 is SGHRS and CDR2 is YFSETQ. Trimming took 3 bases from V and 3 from J; bases not matched to a gene: 3. There are 14 residues in the CDR3. DNA for the CDR3: TGCGCCAGCAGCTCTGGGACAGGAACAGATACGCAGTATTTT. The encoded protein is CASSSGTGTDTQYF.

CDR3 sequence reads: CASSYSLGTDTQYF. For the CDR3, the DNA is TGTGCCAGCAGTTACTCCCTAGGAACAGATACGCAGTATTTT. V is TRBV6-5 and J is TRBJ2-3; D gene ambiguous. Germline V lookup: CDR1 MNHEY, CDR2 SVGAGI. There are 14 residues in the CDR3. Trimming removed 0 bases at V and 3 bases at J, with 7 bases between.

The genes are TRBV19 and TRBJ2-2; D remains unclear. The V end lost 8 bases, the J end lost 2 bases, and 12 bases lay between the germline ends. Germline values: CDR1 LNHDA, CDR2 SQIVND (reference sequence). This CDR3 is built from 14 residues. CDR3 in amino acids: CASQRTANTGELFF. The CDR3 coding sequence is TGTGCCAGTCAAAGGACGGCAAACACCGGGGAGCTGTTTTTT.

This clonotype was counted a few times. The CDR3 spells CSVVPLSGANVLTF. DNA of the CDR3: TGCAGCGTTGTACCACTCTCTGGGGCCAACGTCCTGACTTTC. This chain uses TRBV29-1 with TRBJ2-6, with D unclear. Germline CDR1 reads SQVTM; CDR2 reads ANQGSEA. Between the trimmed V and J ends, which lost 4 bases and 0 bases, there was a span of 7 bases. The CDR3 runs to 14 residues.

The V gene is TRBV7-9, the J gene TRBJ2-1, with 7 positions matching TRBD2. This CDR3 is 16 amino acids long. Trimming at V came to 7 bases and at J to 1 base, leaving 10 bases not matched to a gene. Germline-derived CDR1 and CDR2 are SEHNR and FQNEAQ (reference sequence). The chain's CDR3 is CASIRGGLGSYNEQFF. DNA for the CDR3: TGTGCCAGCATCCGGGGCGGACTAGGTTCCTACAATGAGCAGTTCTTC.

This clonotype was counted ten times or more. This rearrangement joins TRBV6-5 to TRBJ2-7; D call uncertain. Germline assignment: CDR1 MNHEY and CDR2 SVGAGI. The V gene lost 6 bases and the J gene lost 11 bases, with 8 bases spanning the gap. The CDR3 spans 9 residues. The CDR3 spells CASRPTKYV. The CDR3, as DNA: TGTGCCAGCAGACCCACGAAGTACGTC.